This T cell receptor (beta chain) derives from a study of T cell responses to AZD1222 COVID-19 vaccine. Study-wide points: Vaccine-associated CD4 TCRs ranged over spike, dominating at 160-218 and 743-854.

With regard to this clone: Its antigen is as yet unknown.

CDR3 length: 15 residues. The ends were cut back, 1 base at V and 11 bases at J, with 16 bases in the middle. Looked up from germline, CDR1 is SGHNT and CDR2 is YYREEE (reference sequence). Sequencing was performed with immunoSEQ multiplex PCR; in TCRdb, only in-frame clones are kept and a portion is missing. The table records tens of thousands of clones, approximately 82% of them present only once. The clonotype originates from an adult in good health. The rearrangement links TRBV5-4 to TRBJ2-6, with D possibly called TRBD1 or TRBD2 (6 bases each). The specimen was peripheral blood, collected on day 0 of AZD1222 vaccination. In DNA form, the CDR3 reads TGTGCCAGCAGCTTGAGTAGGGGGACTCCCGACGTCCTGACTTTC. It yields the protein CASSLSRGTPDVLTF.